This T cell receptor beta chain is from a study of regulatory T cells in long-lasting Graves disease. Study-level information: Graves' patients who were just diagnosed had used antithyroid drugs for under 3 months. Findings and caveats of the study: Persistent disease was associated with favored TRBV28 usage and with favored use of TRBJ1-2 and TRBJ2-5.

Arm-PCR with iRepertoire HTBI primers amplified the CDR3 regions for these TCR beta libraries. TCRdb passed the multiplex PCR reads through MiXCR, listing each CDR3 protein once. The table records 350,000 to 400,000 distinct CDR3 sequences, 15% of them present only once. J was trimmed by 6 bases and V by 5 bases; bases with no gene match: 10. CDR1 MDHEN and CDR2 SYDVKM come from the germline V gene. The CDR3 runs 16 residues. Time point: newly diagnosed GD, antithyroid drugs for less than 3 months. Construction of the TCR library relied on RNA isolated from PBMCs. A word on this clonotype: The antigen remains undetermined.

The J gene is TRBJ2-7, the V gene TRBV28; the match to TRBD2 covers 13 bases. This clonotype originated in a female donor with Graves disease. Sequences were derived from peripheral blood mononuclear cells (PBMCs), sampled at new diagnosis, from a patient treated with antithyroid drugs. The CDR3 bases are TGTGCCAGCAGTCGAAGGACTAGCGGGAGACAGTCCGAGCAGTACTTC. Amino acids: CASSRRTSGRQSEQYF. Looking up the rest from reference TRBV28 and TRBJ2-7 gives the full variable domain: DVKVTQSSRYLVKRTGEKVFLECVQDMDHENMFWYRQDPGLGLRLIYFSYDVKMKEKGDIPEGYSVSREKKERFSLILESASTNQTSMYLCASSRRTSGRQSEQYFGPGTRLTVT.